A selection of T cell receptor beta chains follows, all from one sample in a study of T cells of healthy individuals. TCRdb recomputed calls from the 5' RACE reads with MiXCR, one row per CDR3 protein. This sample has around 63,000 distinct CDR3 sequences, with about 17% found just once. Receptors were obtained from a human donor in good health. The CDR3 runs from the conserved cysteine through the conserved F or W. A D gene is named only where the DNA matches it firmly. Clone size appears in some rows only: once, few, many, or a class for an expanded clone.

clone size: many; J gene: TRBJ2-3; V gene: TRBV7-7; D gene: .; CDR3 protein: CASSPGFADTQYF; CDR3 DNA: TGTGCTAGCAGCCCAGGGTTTGCAGATACGCAGTATTTT
clone size: many; J gene: TRBJ1-5; V gene: TRBV4-1; D gene: .; CDR3 protein: CASSQATDQPQHF; CDR3 DNA: TGCGCCAGCAGCCAGGCGACTGATCAGCCCCAGCATTTT
clone size: many; J gene: TRBJ2-1; V gene: TRBV3-1; D gene: TRBD2; CDR3 protein: CASSPNGLAGGVNEQFF; CDR3 DNA: TGTGCCAGCAGCCCTAATGGACTAGCGGGAGGGGTCAATGAGCAGTTCTTC
clone size: few; J gene: TRBJ2-5; V gene: TRBV15; D gene: .; CDR3 protein: CATSRDRDHQETQYF; CDR3 DNA: TGTGCCACCAGCAGAGATCGGGACCACCAAGAGACCCAGTACTTC
clone size: .; J gene: TRBJ2-3; V gene: TRBV7-3; D gene: TRBD2; CDR3 protein: CASSPPGGPSEAQYF; CDR3 DNA: TGTGCCAGCAGCCCCCCGGGGGGGCCTTCCGAAGCGCAGTATTTT
clone size: many; J gene: TRBJ2-3; V gene: TRBV9; D gene: .; CDR3 protein: CASSENRVADTQYF; CDR3 DNA: TGTGCCAGCAGCGAGAATCGCGTCGCGGATACGCAGTATTTT
clone size: many; J gene: TRBJ2-7; V gene: TRBV29-1; D gene: .; CDR3 protein: CSAGGSSAYEQYF; CDR3 DNA: TGCAGCGCCGGAGGTAGCTCGGCCTACGAGCAGTACTTC
clone size: many; J gene: TRBJ1-2; V gene: TRBV20-1; D gene: .; CDR3 protein: CSARDRVYNGYTF; CDR3 DNA: TGCAGTGCTAGAGACAGGGTTTATAACGGCTACACCTTC
clone size: .; J gene: TRBJ1-4; V gene: TRBV9; D gene: .; CDR3 protein: CASSVWGATNEKLFF; CDR3 DNA: TGTGCCAGCAGCGTATGGGGGGCGACTAATGAAAAACTGTTTTTT
clone size: .; J gene: TRBJ1-3; V gene: TRBV29-1; D gene: .; CDR3 protein: CSVFLPRDGGNTIYF; CDR3 DNA: TGCAGCGTTTTCCTCCCCAGGGACGGCGGAAACACCATATATTTT
clone size: .; J gene: TRBJ2-1; V gene: TRBV7-9; D gene: TRBD2; CDR3 protein: CASSGGGWNEQFF; CDR3 DNA: TGTGCCAGCAGTGGCGGGGGTTGGAATGAGCAGTTCTTC
clone size: many; J gene: TRBJ1-2; V gene: TRBV12-3/TRBV12-4; D gene: TRBD1; CDR3 protein: CASSFGQDNYGYTF; CDR3 DNA: TGTGCCAGCAGTTTTGGACAGGACAACTATGGCTACACCTTC
clone size: few; J gene: TRBJ1-5; V gene: TRBV5-1; D gene: .; CDR3 protein: CASSEGLRNQPQHF; CDR3 DNA: TGCGCCAGCTCCGAGGGTTTGCGCAATCAGCCCCAGCATTTT
clone size: .; J gene: TRBJ1-6; V gene: TRBV4-1; D gene: TRBD1; CDR3 protein: CASSPWDSQSNSPLHF; CDR3 DNA: TGCGCCAGCAGCCCATGGGACAGCCAATCTAATTCACCCCTCCACTTT
clone size: .; J gene: TRBJ2-3; V gene: TRBV7-2; D gene: .; CDR3 protein: CASSRAIRDTQYF; CDR3 DNA: TGTGCCAGCAGCCGGGCCATCAGAGATACGCAGTATTTT
clone size: many; J gene: TRBJ2-7; V gene: TRBV29-1; D gene: .; CDR3 protein: CSVEEGPGYEQYF; CDR3 DNA: TGCAGCGTTGAAGAGGGGCCGGGCTACGAGCAGTACTTC
clone size: many; J gene: TRBJ2-7; V gene: TRBV12-3/TRBV12-4; D gene: .; CDR3 protein: CASTDSQGRYEQYF; CDR3 DNA: TGTGCCAGCACCGATTCCCAGGGTCGATACGAGCAGTACTTC
clone size: .; J gene: TRBJ2-2; V gene: TRBV12-3/TRBV12-4; D gene: .; CDR3 protein: CASRVGTVNTGELFF; CDR3 DNA: TGTGCAAGCAGGGTGGGGACGGTGAACACCGGGGAGCTGTTTTTT
clone size: .; J gene: TRBJ2-2; V gene: TRBV28; D gene: .; CDR3 protein: CASSLDTYTGELFF; CDR3 DNA: TGTGCCAGCAGTTTAGACACGTACACCGGGGAGCTGTTTTTT
clone size: .; J gene: TRBJ1-1; V gene: TRBV10-3; D gene: .; CDR3 protein: CAISEPVMNTEAFF; CDR3 DNA: TGTGCCATCAGTGAGCCAGTCATGAACACTGAAGCTTTCTTT
clone size: .; J gene: TRBJ2-7; V gene: TRBV27; D gene: TRBD1; CDR3 protein: CASSQGQSYEQYF; CDR3 DNA: TGTGCCAGCAGTCAGGGACAGTCCTACGAGCAGTACTTC
clone size: many; J gene: TRBJ1-2; V gene: TRBV6-5; D gene: .; CDR3 protein: CASRGRQTPVNNYGYTF; CDR3 DNA: TGTGCCAGCAGGGGAAGACAGACCCCCGTTAATAACTATGGCTACACCTTC
clone size: .; J gene: TRBJ2-3; V gene: TRBV19; D gene: .; CDR3 protein: CASSIGVDTQYF; CDR3 DNA: TGTGCCAGTAGTATAGGAGTCGATACGCAGTATTTT
clone size: .; J gene: TRBJ1-2; V gene: TRBV7-9; D gene: .; CDR3 protein: CASSLGDKNGYTF; CDR3 DNA: TGTGCCAGCAGCTTAGGGGACAAAAATGGCTACACCTTC
clone size: few; J gene: TRBJ2-5; V gene: TRBV4-1; D gene: .; CDR3 protein: CASSQDAVETQYF; CDR3 DNA: TGCGCCAGCAGCCAAGATGCGGTAGAGACCCAGTACTTC
clone size: many; J gene: TRBJ2-3; V gene: TRBV5-1; D gene: .; CDR3 protein: CASSLASAPSTDTQYF; CDR3 DNA: TGCGCCAGCAGCTTGGCTTCAGCCCCTAGCACAGATACGCAGTATTTT
clone size: many; J gene: TRBJ2-6; V gene: TRBV29-1; D gene: TRBD1; CDR3 protein: CSVEGGDRGGSGANVLTF; CDR3 DNA: TGCAGCGTTGAGGGAGGGGACAGGGGTGGCTCTGGGGCCAACGTCCTGACTTTC
clone size: many; J gene: TRBJ2-6; V gene: TRBV4-3; D gene: .; CDR3 protein: CASSLSGPNSGANVLTF; CDR3 DNA: TGCGCCAGCAGCCTATCGGGACCGAACTCTGGGGCCAACGTCCTGACTTTC
clone size: .; J gene: TRBJ2-7; V gene: TRBV4-2; D gene: .; CDR3 protein: CASSQGGGSDYEQYF; CDR3 DNA: TGTGCCAGCAGCCAAGGGGGTGGTAGTGACTACGAGCAGTACTTC
clone size: .; J gene: TRBJ2-1; V gene: TRBV10-3; D gene: .; CDR3 protein: CAISGNSHNEQFF; CDR3 DNA: TGTGCCATCAGTGGAAACTCCCACAATGAGCAGTTCTTC
clone size: .; J gene: TRBJ2-7; V gene: TRBV6-5; D gene: .; CDR3 protein: CASSPRDEQYF; CDR3 DNA: TGTGCCAGCAGCCCCCGGGACGAGCAGTACTTC
clone size: few; J gene: TRBJ2-3; V gene: TRBV7-8; D gene: TRBD2; CDR3 protein: CASGLAGGADTQYF; CDR3 DNA: TGTGCCAGCGGGCTAGCGGGAGGTGCAGATACGCAGTATTTT
clone size: many; J gene: TRBJ1-6; V gene: TRBV20-1; D gene: .; CDR3 protein: CSARIRDFYNSPLHF; CDR3 DNA: TGCAGTGCTAGAATTCGGGATTTCTATAATTCACCCCTCCACTTT
clone size: many; J gene: TRBJ2-1; V gene: TRBV14; D gene: .; CDR3 protein: CASSQGNLGEQFF; CDR3 DNA: TGTGCCAGCAGCCAAGGTAATCTGGGTGAGCAGTTCTTC
clone size: .; J gene: TRBJ1-1; V gene: TRBV30; D gene: TRBD1; CDR3 protein: CAWQGENTEAFF; CDR3 DNA: TGTGCCTGGCAGGGGGAGAACACTGAAGCTTTCTTT
clone size: few; J gene: TRBJ1-1; V gene: TRBV20-1; D gene: .; CDR3 protein: CRARENTEAFF; CDR3 DNA: TGCAGGGCACGGGAGAACACTGAAGCTTTCTTT
clone size: many; J gene: TRBJ1-1; V gene: TRBV7-9; D gene: .; CDR3 protein: CASSFMPKDTEAFF; CDR3 DNA: TGTGCCAGCAGCTTTATGCCCAAAGACACTGAAGCTTTCTTT
clone size: .; J gene: TRBJ1-2; V gene: TRBV7-9; D gene: TRBD1; CDR3 protein: CASSFDRAGGYTF; CDR3 DNA: TGTGCCAGCAGCTTCGACAGGGCAGGTGGCTACACCTTC
clone size: many; J gene: TRBJ2-2; V gene: TRBV7-9; D gene: TRBD1; CDR3 protein: CASSTQGAYTGELFF; CDR3 DNA: TGTGCCAGCAGCACACAGGGGGCGTACACCGGGGAGCTGTTTTTT
clone size: .; J gene: TRBJ2-7; V gene: TRBV2; D gene: .; CDR3 protein: CASSGPGGRGTNEQYF; CDR3 DNA: TGTGCCAGCAGTGGCCCCGGGGGCAGGGGTACGAACGAGCAGTACTTC
clone size: .; J gene: TRBJ1-3; V gene: TRBV5-4; D gene: TRBD1; CDR3 protein: CASSHGQGLSGNTIYF; CDR3 DNA: TGTGCCAGCAGCCATGGACAGGGGCTATCTGGAAACACCATATATTTT
clone size: many; J gene: TRBJ2-4; V gene: TRBV27; D gene: .; CDR3 protein: CASSPSEAAKNIQYF; CDR3 DNA: TGTGCCAGCAGTCCCTCGGAGGCGGCCAAAAACATTCAGTACTTC
clone size: .; J gene: TRBJ1-5; V gene: TRBV6-5; D gene: TRBD1; CDR3 protein: CASSYSGTGGNQPKHF; CDR3 DNA: TGTGCCAGCAGTTACTCGGGGACAGGGGGCAATCAGCCCAAGCATTTT
clone size: .; J gene: TRBJ1-1; V gene: TRBV4-3; D gene: .; CDR3 protein: CASSPRGGGAGGNTEAFF; CDR3 DNA: TGCGCCAGCAGCCCCCGGGGAGGGGGGGCTGGGGGGAACACTGAAGCTTTCTTT
clone size: .; J gene: TRBJ2-3; V gene: TRBV15; D gene: TRBD2; CDR3 protein: CATSTTGLAGTDTQYF; CDR3 DNA: TGTGCCACCAGCACCACGGGACTAGCGGGCACAGATACGCAGTATTTT
clone size: .; J gene: TRBJ2-7; V gene: TRBV3-1; D gene: TRBD2; CDR3 protein: CASAGGASYEQYF; CDR3 DNA: TGTGCCAGCGCGGGGGGGGCCTCCTACGAGCAGTACTTC
clone size: many; J gene: TRBJ1-6; V gene: TRBV27; D gene: TRBD1; CDR3 protein: CASSFVTGINSPLHF; CDR3 DNA: TGTGCCAGCAGTTTCGTGACAGGGATTAATTCACCCCTCCACTTT
clone size: many; J gene: TRBJ2-7; V gene: TRBV9; D gene: .; CDR3 protein: CASSPRDRPYEQCF; CDR3 DNA: TGTGCCAGCAGCCCGCGGGACCGCCCCTACGAGCAGTGCTTC
clone size: many; J gene: TRBJ2-1; V gene: TRBV4-3; D gene: TRBD2; CDR3 protein: CASSHLAGDYEQFF; CDR3 DNA: TGCGCCAGCAGCCACCTAGCGGGAGATTATGAGCAGTTCTTC
clone size: many; J gene: TRBJ1-1; V gene: TRBV28; D gene: .; CDR3 protein: CASSLGAGAYEAFF; CDR3 DNA: TGTGCCAGCAGTTTGGGAGCGGGAGCATACGAAGCTTTCTTT
clone size: few; J gene: TRBJ2-1; V gene: TRBV13; D gene: TRBD2; CDR3 protein: CASSQIAGETGNEQFF; CDR3 DNA: TGTGCCAGCAGTCAAATAGCGGGAGAGACGGGAAATGAGCAGTTCTTC
clone size: many; J gene: TRBJ2-2; V gene: TRBV24-1; D gene: .; CDR3 protein: CATSDPMRNTGELFF; CDR3 DNA: TGTGCCACCAGTGATCCCATGAGGAACACCGGGGAGCTGTTTTTT
clone size: many; J gene: TRBJ1-1; V gene: TRBV7-9; D gene: TRBD1; CDR3 protein: CASSSGGAGTEAFF; CDR3 DNA: TGTGCCAGCAGCTCAGGGGGCGCGGGCACTGAAGCTTTCTTT